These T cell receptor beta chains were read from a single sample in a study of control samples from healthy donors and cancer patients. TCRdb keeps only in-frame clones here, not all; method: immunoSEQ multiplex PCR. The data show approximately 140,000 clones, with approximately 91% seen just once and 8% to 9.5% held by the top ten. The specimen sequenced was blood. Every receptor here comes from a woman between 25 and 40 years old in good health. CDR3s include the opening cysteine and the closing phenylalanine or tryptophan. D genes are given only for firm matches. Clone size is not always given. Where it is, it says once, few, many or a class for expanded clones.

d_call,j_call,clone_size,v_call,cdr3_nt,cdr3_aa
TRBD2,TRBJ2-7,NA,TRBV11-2,TGTGCCAGCAGCCCGGGGGGTAGGGAGCAGTACTTC,CASSPGGREQYF
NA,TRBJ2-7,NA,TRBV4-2,TGTGCCAGCAGCCCGACCGGGACGTCATCCTACGAGCAGTACTTC,CASSPTGTSSYEQYF
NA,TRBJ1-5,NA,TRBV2,TGTGCCAGCAGTGAAGAGACGAGGAGCAATCAGCCCCAGCATTTT,CASSEETRSNQPQHF
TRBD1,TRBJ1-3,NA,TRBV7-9,TGTGCCAGACGACAGGGGAAGTTGAGAAACACCATATATTTT,CARRQGKLRNTIYF
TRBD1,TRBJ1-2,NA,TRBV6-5,TGTGCCAGCAGTTACTCGAACAGGGGGGCCTATGGCTACACCTTC,CASSYSNRGAYGYTF
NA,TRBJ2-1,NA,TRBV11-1,TGTGCCAGCAGCTTAGAGACAGGCTCCTACAATGAGCAGTTCTTC,CASSLETGSYNEQFF
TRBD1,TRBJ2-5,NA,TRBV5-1,TGCGCCAGCAGCACAGGGGAAGTTCAAGAGACCCAGTACTTC,CASSTGEVQETQYF
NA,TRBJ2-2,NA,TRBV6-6,TGTGCCAGCAGTTTGGAGGGTACGAACACCGGGGAGCTGTTTTTT,CASSLEGTNTGELFF
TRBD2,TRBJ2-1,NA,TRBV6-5,TGTGCCAGCAGCCCAAGGGCGGGAGGTTACGAGCAGTTCTTC,CASSPRAGGYEQFF
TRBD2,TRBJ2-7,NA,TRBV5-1,TGCGCCAGCAGTCAGGGACTAGCGGGAGACCTGTACGAGCAGTACTTC,CASSQGLAGDLYEQYF
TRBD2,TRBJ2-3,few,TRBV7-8,TGTGCCAGCAGCGGAAAGGTCAGCCAGCGGGAGACCACAGATACGCAGTATTTT,CASSGKVSQRETTDTQYF
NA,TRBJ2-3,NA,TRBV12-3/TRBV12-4,TGTGCCAGCAGCATGGGGCGGCTTTTTACGCAGTATTTT,CASSMGRLFTQYF
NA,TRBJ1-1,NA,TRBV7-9,TGTGCCAGCAGCCCGGGCGCCCCCGTCACTGAAGCTTTCTTT,CASSPGAPVTEAFF
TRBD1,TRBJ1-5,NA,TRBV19,TGTGCCAGTAGTATAGATCCACAGGGGGGGGCGCCCCAGCATTTT,CASSIDPQGGAPQHF
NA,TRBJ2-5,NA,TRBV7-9,TGTGCCAGCAGCCCCCGACAGGCCCCGTTCCAAGAGACCCAGTACTTC,CASSPRQAPFQETQYF
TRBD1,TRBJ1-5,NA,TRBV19,TGTGCCACCGCGGACAGGGCGAGGAATCAGCCCCAGCATTTT,CATADRARNQPQHF
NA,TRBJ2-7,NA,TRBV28,TGTGCCAGCAGTCCACCCTCGGGGGAAGCGAACGAGCAGTACTTC,CASSPPSGEANEQYF
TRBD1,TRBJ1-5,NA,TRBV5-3,TGTGCCAGAAGCCCATGGGGGGACAGGAGCAATCAGCCCCAGCATTTT,CARSPWGDRSNQPQHF
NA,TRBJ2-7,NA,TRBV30,TGTGCCTACAGCAGAGGGTCCAGCTCCTACGAGCAGTACTTC,CAYSRGSSSYEQYF
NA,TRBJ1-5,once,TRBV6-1,TGTGCCAGCAGTGAAATCGGGGCAGGGAATCAGCCCCAGCATTTT,CASSEIGAGNQPQHF
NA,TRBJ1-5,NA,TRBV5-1,TGCGCCAGCAGCTTGGCGGGGGAGGGGCAGCCCCAGCATTTT,CASSLAGEGQPQHF
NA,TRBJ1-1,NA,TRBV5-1,TGCGCCAGCAGCATGGGTCCAGGGGTGAACACTGAAGCTTTCTTT,CASSMGPGVNTEAFF
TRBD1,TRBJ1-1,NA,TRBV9,TGTGCCAGCAGCCCAGGGGGGGCAGAGAACACTGAAGCTTTCTTT,CASSPGGAENTEAFF
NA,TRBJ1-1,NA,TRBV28,TGTGCCAGCATCGCCCCTCCACAGGGCTTCTTTTGGAACACTGAAGCTTTCTTT,CASIAPPQGFFWNTEAFF
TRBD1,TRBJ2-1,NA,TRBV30,TGTGCCTGGAAGGGACAGTACAATGAGCAGTTCTTC,CAWKGQYNEQFF
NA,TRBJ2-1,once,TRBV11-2,TGTGCCAGCAGCTTAGGTCAGGGGAGGAATGAGCAGTTCTTC,CASSLGQGRNEQFF
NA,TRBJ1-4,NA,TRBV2,TGTGCCGGGTCCGGGGGCATCAGAGAAAAACTGTTTTTT,CAGSGGIREKLFF
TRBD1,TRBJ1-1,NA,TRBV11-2,TGTGCCAGCAGCTTAACGCAGGGGGCGGTCGCTGAAGCTTTCTTT,CASSLTQGAVAEAFF
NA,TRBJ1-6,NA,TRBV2,TGTGCCAGCCTCGGGGGTTCACCCCTCCACTTT,CASLGGSPLHF
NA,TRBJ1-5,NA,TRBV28,TGTGCCAGCAGTTTAGGCGGGATTCGCAATCAGCCCCAGCATTTT,CASSLGGIRNQPQHF
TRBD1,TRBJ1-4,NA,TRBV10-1,TGCGCCAGCAGTGATGGTGGGACAGGGGATGAAAAACTGTTTTTT,CASSDGGTGDEKLFF
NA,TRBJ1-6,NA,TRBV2,TGTGCCAGCAGTGAACGGTCAGGGGCCGCAAGCTCCTATAATTCACCCCTCCACTTT,CASSERSGAASSYNSPLHF
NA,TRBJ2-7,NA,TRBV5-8,TGTGCCAGCAGCGACCTATACGAGCAGTACTTC,CASSDLYEQYF
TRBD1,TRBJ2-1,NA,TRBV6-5,TGTGCCAGCGGAGGACAGGGGCCCTACAATGAGCAGTTCTTC,CASGGQGPYNEQFF
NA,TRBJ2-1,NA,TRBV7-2,TGTGCCAGCAGCCACCCTACGGGGACCCTCCTTGAGCAGTTCTTC,CASSHPTGTLLEQFF
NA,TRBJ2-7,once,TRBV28,TGTGCCAGCAGGCTGCAGGGTCACGAGCAGTACTTC,CASRLQGHEQYF
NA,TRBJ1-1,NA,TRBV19,TGTGCCAGTAGTACCACACAGAACACTGAAGCTTTCTTT,CASSTTQNTEAFF
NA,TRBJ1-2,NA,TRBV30,TGTGCCTGGGCCCTCAGAACCGGGACGCCGGGGGCCTATGGCTACACCTTC,CAWALRTGTPGAYGYTF
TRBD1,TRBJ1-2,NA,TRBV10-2,TGCGCCAGCTTGGCTGGGGACCCTCGAACAGGGGGCGCTTGGATTAACTATGGCTACACCTTC,CASLAGDPRTGGAWINYGYTF
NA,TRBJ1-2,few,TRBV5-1,TGCGCCAGCAGCTTGGAAGCGACAGGTCAAAACTATGGCTACACCTTC,CASSLEATGQNYGYTF
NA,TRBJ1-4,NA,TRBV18,TGTGCCAGCTCACCACAGGGGAAAAAACTGTTTTTT,CASSPQGKKLFF
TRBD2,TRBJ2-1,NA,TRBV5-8,TGTGCCAGCAGCTTGGGTCGACTAGCGGGGGTATACAATGAGCAGTTCTTC,CASSLGRLAGVYNEQFF
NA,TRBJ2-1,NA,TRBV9,TGTGCCAGCCGGGCACGCAGTCATAGCGGTCTCAACTACAATGAGCAGTTCTTC,CASRARSHSGLNYNEQFF
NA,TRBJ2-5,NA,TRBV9,TGTGCCAGCAGCGTAGTAGGTGGGGGGGGCACCCAGTACTTC,CASSVVGGGGTQYF
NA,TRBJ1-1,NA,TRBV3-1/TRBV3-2,TGTGCCAGCAGACTCCAGGGTAACACTGAAGCTTTCTTT,CASRLQGNTEAFF
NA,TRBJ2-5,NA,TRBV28,TGTGCCAGCAGGCTTGTGGGGGAGACCCAGTACTTC,CASRLVGETQYF
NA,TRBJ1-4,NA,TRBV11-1,TGTGCCAGCAGCTTCGGCAGGGGTGAAAAACTGTTTTTT,CASSFGRGEKLFF
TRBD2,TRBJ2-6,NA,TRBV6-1,TGTGCCAGCAGTGGGACTAGCGGCTCTGGGGCCAACGTCCTGACTTTC,CASSGTSGSGANVLTF
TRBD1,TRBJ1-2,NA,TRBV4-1,TGCGCCAGCAGCCCAACGGGACAGGGGAACTATGGCTACACCTTC,CASSPTGQGNYGYTF
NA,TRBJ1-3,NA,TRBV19,TGTGCCAGTAGTATAATCCAGGCAGAGAATGGAAACACCATATATTTT,CASSIIQAENGNTIYF
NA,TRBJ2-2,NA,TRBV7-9,TGTGCCAGCAGCCCCCACCAGAATGTCGGGGAGCTGTTTTTT,CASSPHQNVGELFF
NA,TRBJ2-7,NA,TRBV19,TGTGCCAGTAGTATCCGGGACGGTTCCTACGAGCAGTACTTC,CASSIRDGSYEQYF
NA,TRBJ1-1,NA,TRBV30,TGTGCCTGGAGTGTAAAAAGGGACACTGAAGCTTTCTTT,CAWSVKRDTEAFF
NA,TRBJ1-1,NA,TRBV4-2,TGTGCCAGCAGCCAAGAGGGGGGGGCGGACACTGAAGCTTTCTTT,CASSQEGGADTEAFF
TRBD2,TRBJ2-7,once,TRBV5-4,TGTGCCAGCAGCTCGGGACTAGCTGTAGGGCAGTACTTC,CASSSGLAVGQYF
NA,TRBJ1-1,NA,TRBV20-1,TGCAGTGCTTTTGACAGTGAAGCTTTCTTT,CSAFDSEAFF
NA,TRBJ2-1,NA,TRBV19,TGTGCCAGTAGTGGGGTGGCGGGCCATGAGCAGTTCTTC,CASSGVAGHEQFF
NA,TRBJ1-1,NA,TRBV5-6,TGTGCCAGCAGCTTGGGGGACCGGAACACTGAAGCTTTCTTT,CASSLGDRNTEAFF